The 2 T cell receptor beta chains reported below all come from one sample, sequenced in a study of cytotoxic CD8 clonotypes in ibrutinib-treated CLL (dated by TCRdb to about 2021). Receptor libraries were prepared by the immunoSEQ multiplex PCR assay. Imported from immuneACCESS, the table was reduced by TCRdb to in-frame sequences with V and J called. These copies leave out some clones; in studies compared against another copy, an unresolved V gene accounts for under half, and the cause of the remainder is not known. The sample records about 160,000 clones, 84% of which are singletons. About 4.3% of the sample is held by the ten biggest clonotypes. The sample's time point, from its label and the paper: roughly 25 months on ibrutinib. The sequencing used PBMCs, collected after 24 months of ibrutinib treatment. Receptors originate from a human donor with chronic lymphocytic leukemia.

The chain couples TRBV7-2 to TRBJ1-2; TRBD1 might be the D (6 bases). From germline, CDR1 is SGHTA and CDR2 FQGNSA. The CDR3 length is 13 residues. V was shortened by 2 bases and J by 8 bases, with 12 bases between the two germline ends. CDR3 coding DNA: TGTGCCAGCAGCTTACGCACAGGGATCGGCTACACCTTC. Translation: CASSLRTGIGYTF.

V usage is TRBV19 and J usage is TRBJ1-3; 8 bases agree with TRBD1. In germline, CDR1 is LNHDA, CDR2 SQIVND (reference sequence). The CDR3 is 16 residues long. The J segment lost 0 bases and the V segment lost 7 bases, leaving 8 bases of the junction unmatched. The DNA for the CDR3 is TGTGCCAGTACACGGGACAGGTCGAGCTCTGGAAACACCATATATTTT. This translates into CASTRDRSSSGNTIYF.